These T cell receptor beta chains were read from a single sample in a study of blood T cells in healthy people across ages. TCRdb used MiXCR to reprocess the 5' RACE reads, holding one entry per CDR3 protein. Of more than 800,000 distinct CDR3 sequences listed, 40% to 55% are singletons. The specimen sequenced was blood. Receptor source: a woman aged 55-70 years in good health. Each CDR3 is given with its conserved first and last residue. The order of the fields is D gene, clone size, J gene, V gene, CDR3 protein, CDR3 DNA. The D gene is left open where the match is weak. Some rows mark clone size as missing; the rest say once, few, many or name a class of expanded clone.

D gene: TRBD2
clone size: once
J gene: TRBJ2-7
V gene: TRBV20-1
CDR3 protein: CSAGGLAGDAEQYF
CDR3 DNA: TGCAGTGCTGGAGGACTAGCGGGAGATGCCGAGCAGTACTTC

D gene: -
clone size: once
J gene: TRBJ1-1
V gene: TRBV5-6
CDR3 protein: CASSSSASQAFF
CDR3 DNA: TGTGCCAGCAGTAGTTCTGCTTCGCAAGCTTTCTTT

D gene: -
clone size: -
J gene: TRBJ2-1
V gene: TRBV11-2
CDR3 protein: CASSHVGGYNEQFF
CDR3 DNA: TGTGCCAGCAGCCACGTAGGCGGCTACAATGAGCAGTTCTTC

D gene: TRBD1
clone size: -
J gene: TRBJ1-1
V gene: TRBV12-3/TRBV12-4
CDR3 protein: CASRRDRNTEAFF
CDR3 DNA: TGTGCCAGCAGGCGGGACAGGAACACTGAAGCTTTCTTT

D gene: TRBD2
clone size: -
J gene: TRBJ2-1
V gene: TRBV10-3
CDR3 protein: CAISNRMVAGSSYNEQFF
CDR3 DNA: TGTGCCATCAGTAATAGGATGGTAGCGGGGAGCTCCTACAATGAGCAGTTCTTC

D gene: -
clone size: once
J gene: TRBJ2-3
V gene: TRBV2
CDR3 protein: CASSVRGGGNTDTQYF
CDR3 DNA: TGTGCCAGCAGTGTGAGAGGCGGAGGGAACACAGATACGCAGTATTTT

D gene: -
clone size: -
J gene: TRBJ1-2
V gene: TRBV6-5
CDR3 protein: CASSVGTASPYGYTF
CDR3 DNA: TGTGCCAGCAGTGTAGGGACGGCCTCTCCTTATGGCTACACCTTC

D gene: TRBD2
clone size: -
J gene: TRBJ2-7
V gene: TRBV20-1
CDR3 protein: CSARPRLAQSSYNEQYF
CDR3 DNA: TGCAGTGCTAGACCCAGACTAGCGCAGAGCTCCTACAATGAGCAGTACTTC

D gene: TRBD1
clone size: -
J gene: TRBJ2-7
V gene: TRBV6-6
CDR3 protein: CASSYSIRDSAYEQYF
CDR3 DNA: TGTGCCAGCAGTTACTCGATTAGGGACAGCGCCTACGAGCAGTACTTC

D gene: -
clone size: once
J gene: TRBJ2-3
V gene: TRBV20-1
CDR3 protein: CSALGEGGTSTDTQYF
CDR3 DNA: TGCAGTGCTTTAGGAGAGGGGGGAACTAGCACAGATACGCAGTATTTT

D gene: -
clone size: -
J gene: TRBJ1-3
V gene: TRBV7-2
CDR3 protein: CASPTKGSSGNTIYF
CDR3 DNA: TGTGCCAGTCCCACCAAGGGGTCCTCTGGAAACACCATATATTTT

D gene: -
clone size: -
J gene: TRBJ2-3
V gene: TRBV11-2
CDR3 protein: CASSPRWTQYF
CDR3 DNA: TGTGCCAGCAGCCCGCGATGGACGCAGTATTTT

D gene: TRBD1
clone size: -
J gene: TRBJ2-5
V gene: TRBV3-1
CDR3 protein: CASSSIYPGQGPNGETQYF
CDR3 DNA: TGTGCCAGCAGCTCGATTTACCCGGGACAGGGACCTAACGGAGAGACCCAGTACTTC

D gene: TRBD2
clone size: once
J gene: TRBJ2-2
V gene: TRBV6-2/TRBV6-3
CDR3 protein: CASRLRLAGGPSGELFF
CDR3 DNA: TGTGCCAGCCGCCTAAGGCTAGCGGGAGGGCCGAGCGGGGAGCTGTTTTTT

D gene: -
clone size: few
J gene: TRBJ2-3
V gene: TRBV2
CDR3 protein: CASSQEDLGRYTDTQYF
CDR3 DNA: TGTGCCAGCAGCCAAGAGGACTTAGGGAGGTACACAGATACGCAGTATTTT

D gene: -
clone size: -
J gene: TRBJ2-1
V gene: TRBV29-1
CDR3 protein: CSAWDGSPYNEQFF
CDR3 DNA: TGCAGCGCTTGGGACGGAAGCCCCTACAATGAGCAGTTCTTC

D gene: -
clone size: few
J gene: TRBJ2-7
V gene: TRBV6-5
CDR3 protein: CASSYTGSSYEQYF
CDR3 DNA: TGTGCCAGCAGTTACACAGGGAGCTCCTACGAGCAGTACTTC

D gene: -
clone size: few
J gene: TRBJ2-2
V gene: TRBV12-3/TRBV12-4
CDR3 protein: CASSQGPGELFF
CDR3 DNA: TGTGCCAGCAGCCAAGGACCCGGGGAGCTGTTTTTT

D gene: -
clone size: -
J gene: TRBJ1-1
V gene: TRBV12-3/TRBV12-4
CDR3 protein: CASSPEAVAGTEAFF
CDR3 DNA: TGTGCCAGCAGTCCCGAAGCCGTGGCCGGGACTGAAGCTTTCTTT

D gene: -
clone size: -
J gene: TRBJ2-5
V gene: TRBV6-1
CDR3 protein: CASSEVGLVETQYF
CDR3 DNA: TGTGCCAGCAGTGAAGTTGGGCTCGTGGAGACCCAGTACTTC

D gene: TRBD1
clone size: few
J gene: TRBJ1-4
V gene: TRBV4-2
CDR3 protein: CASSQNPGGSGNEKLFF
CDR3 DNA: TGTGCCAGCAGCCAGAACCCAGGGGGCAGCGGTAATGAAAAACTGTTTTTT

D gene: TRBD2
clone size: -
J gene: TRBJ2-3
V gene: TRBV7-9
CDR3 protein: CASSSSKGLATSTDAQYF
CDR3 DNA: TGTGCCAGCAGCTCCTCAAAGGGACTAGCGACTAGCACAGATGCGCAGTATTTT

D gene: -
clone size: -
J gene: TRBJ1-5
V gene: TRBV6-6
CDR3 protein: CASSYRWGGNQPQHF
CDR3 DNA: TGTGCCAGCAGTTACCGTTGGGGGGGGAATCAGCCCCAGCATTTT

D gene: TRBD2
clone size: few
J gene: TRBJ2-7
V gene: TRBV29-1
CDR3 protein: CSVIPAGGYEQYF
CDR3 DNA: TGCAGCGTTATACCAGCGGGAGGCTACGAGCAGTACTTC

D gene: TRBD2
clone size: few
J gene: TRBJ2-7
V gene: TRBV3-1
CDR3 protein: CASSQGAGETHEQYF
CDR3 DNA: TGTGCCAGCAGCCAAGGAGCGGGAGAAACCCACGAGCAGTACTTC

D gene: -
clone size: few
J gene: TRBJ2-1
V gene: TRBV10-1
CDR3 protein: CASQSGAGNEQFF
CDR3 DNA: TGCGCCTCCCAGTCCGGGGCTGGCAATGAGCAGTTCTTC

D gene: -
clone size: few
J gene: TRBJ2-3
V gene: TRBV27
CDR3 protein: CASARDRIRTDTQYF
CDR3 DNA: TGTGCCAGCGCCCGAGACAGAATTCGCACAGATACGCAGTATTTT

D gene: TRBD2
clone size: -
J gene: TRBJ2-1
V gene: TRBV15
CDR3 protein: CATSRDFAGGRRDEQFF
CDR3 DNA: TGTGCCACCAGCAGAGATTTTGCGGGAGGGCGACGGGATGAGCAGTTCTTC

D gene: TRBD1
clone size: -
J gene: TRBJ2-1
V gene: TRBV6-1
CDR3 protein: CASGDRGLSWGSYNEQFF
CDR3 DNA: TGTGCCAGCGGAGACAGGGGGCTCTCCTGGGGCTCCTACAATGAGCAGTTCTTC

D gene: TRBD2
clone size: -
J gene: TRBJ2-1
V gene: TRBV5-1
CDR3 protein: CASSTAGGSSYNEQFF
CDR3 DNA: TGCGCCAGCAGCACCGCGGGAGGTTCCTCCTACAATGAGCAGTTCTTC

D gene: TRBD1
clone size: -
J gene: TRBJ2-4
V gene: TRBV5-5
CDR3 protein: CASSLGFQGALEQYF
CDR3 DNA: TGTGCCAGCAGCTTGGGGTTTCAGGGGGCCCTGGAGCAGTACTTC

D gene: -
clone size: -
J gene: TRBJ2-3
V gene: TRBV12-3/TRBV12-4
CDR3 protein: CASSRTNGGQYF
CDR3 DNA: TGTGCCAGCAGCCGTACTAATGGAGGGCAGTATTTT

D gene: -
clone size: -
J gene: TRBJ2-5
V gene: TRBV7-9
CDR3 protein: CASSRPGTGGGTQYF
CDR3 DNA: TGTGCCAGCAGCCGCCCCGGGACTGGGGGAGGTACCCAGTACTTC

D gene: TRBD1
clone size: -
J gene: TRBJ1-1
V gene: TRBV10-3
CDR3 protein: CAKRRGQNTEAFF
CDR3 DNA: TGTGCCAAGCGCAGGGGGCAGAACACTGAAGCTTTCTTT

D gene: -
clone size: few
J gene: TRBJ1-1
V gene: TRBV4-2
CDR3 protein: CASSSVPGRTEAFF
CDR3 DNA: TGTGCCAGCAGCTCGGTACCCGGGAGGACTGAAGCTTTCTTT

D gene: -
clone size: few
J gene: TRBJ2-7
V gene: TRBV9
CDR3 protein: CASSVDRTNYEQYF
CDR3 DNA: TGTGCCAGCAGCGTAGATCGGACAAACTACGAGCAGTACTTC

D gene: -
clone size: -
J gene: TRBJ2-1
V gene: TRBV10-3
CDR3 protein: CAISAGGINEQFF
CDR3 DNA: TGTGCCATCAGTGCGGGCGGGATCAATGAGCAGTTCTTC

D gene: TRBD1
clone size: many
J gene: TRBJ1-4
V gene: TRBV25-1
CDR3 protein: CASGTGGNEKLFF
CDR3 DNA: TGTGCCAGCGGGACAGGGGGCAATGAAAAACTGTTTTTT

D gene: TRBD2
clone size: -
J gene: TRBJ2-1
V gene: TRBV20-1
CDR3 protein: CSARALAAYNEQFF
CDR3 DNA: TGCAGTGCTAGAGCTCTAGCGGCCTACAATGAGCAGTTCTTC

D gene: -
clone size: few
J gene: TRBJ2-1
V gene: TRBV21-1
CDR3 protein: CASSKGIGAGLQFF
CDR3 DNA: TGTGCCAGCAGCAAGGGGATTGGGGCCGGACTGCAGTTCTTC

D gene: TRBD2
clone size: -
J gene: TRBJ2-1
V gene: TRBV4-1
CDR3 protein: CASSSGGPFYNEQFF
CDR3 DNA: TGCGCCAGCAGCTCGGGAGGGCCCTTCTACAATGAGCAGTTCTTC

D gene: TRBD2
clone size: -
J gene: TRBJ2-5
V gene: TRBV20-1
CDR3 protein: CSARDRGREVVQETQYF
CDR3 DNA: TGCAGTGCTAGAGATCGGGGCCGGGAGGTCGTTCAAGAGACCCAGTACTTC

D gene: TRBD1
clone size: -
J gene: TRBJ2-1
V gene: TRBV24-1
CDR3 protein: CATSDSQGTGGRSSYNEQFF
CDR3 DNA: TGTGCCACCAGTGATTCACAAGGGACAGGTGGCCGAAGCTCCTACAATGAGCAGTTCTTC

D gene: TRBD1
clone size: once
J gene: TRBJ2-7
V gene: TRBV6-1
CDR3 protein: CANSDRETGGPYEQYF
CDR3 DNA: TGTGCCAACAGTGACCGAGAGACAGGGGGGCCCTACGAGCAGTACTTC

D gene: -
clone size: -
J gene: TRBJ1-2
V gene: TRBV12-3/TRBV12-4
CDR3 protein: CASSLGNRVGPLYGYTF
CDR3 DNA: TGTGCCAGCAGTTTGGGCAACAGGGTCGGCCCCCTCTATGGCTACACCTTC

D gene: -
clone size: few
J gene: TRBJ2-7
V gene: TRBV2
CDR3 protein: CASSETVEQYF
CDR3 DNA: TGTGCCAGCAGTGAAACAGTCGAGCAGTACTTC

D gene: -
clone size: -
J gene: TRBJ2-7
V gene: TRBV20-1
CDR3 protein: CSAPLGTLYEQYF
CDR3 DNA: TGCAGTGCTCCACTAGGGACACTTTACGAGCAGTACTTC

D gene: -
clone size: -
J gene: TRBJ2-1
V gene: TRBV9
CDR3 protein: CASSPGRPPDEQFF
CDR3 DNA: TGTGCCAGCAGCCCGGGACGACCCCCGGATGAGCAGTTCTTC

D gene: TRBD1
clone size: -
J gene: TRBJ2-7
V gene: TRBV10-3
CDR3 protein: CAISAGQGPYEQYF
CDR3 DNA: TGTGCCATCAGTGCGGGACAGGGCCCCTACGAGCAGTACTTC

D gene: -
clone size: -
J gene: TRBJ2-7
V gene: TRBV29-1
CDR3 protein: CSAKIGSYEQYF
CDR3 DNA: TGCAGCGCCAAGATAGGATCCTACGAGCAGTACTTC

D gene: TRBD1
clone size: -
J gene: TRBJ2-6
V gene: TRBV10-3
CDR3 protein: CAISTGTGGSGANVLTF
CDR3 DNA: TGTGCCATCAGCACCGGGACAGGAGGCTCTGGGGCCAACGTCCTGACTTTC

D gene: -
clone size: -
J gene: TRBJ1-2
V gene: TRBV15
CDR3 protein: CATSHDRNGYTF
CDR3 DNA: TGTGCCACCAGCCACGACAGGAACGGCTACACCTTC

D gene: TRBD1
clone size: few
J gene: TRBJ2-7
V gene: TRBV29-1
CDR3 protein: CSAGTGSTEQYF
CDR3 DNA: TGCAGCGCCGGGACAGGGTCTACCGAGCAGTACTTC

D gene: -
clone size: -
J gene: TRBJ1-1
V gene: TRBV10-3
CDR3 protein: CAISESRGGSTEAFF
CDR3 DNA: TGTGCCATCAGTGAGTCTAGAGGAGGGAGCACTGAAGCTTTCTTT

D gene: -
clone size: many
J gene: TRBJ2-1
V gene: TRBV2
CDR3 protein: CASSGAGYNEQFF
CDR3 DNA: TGTGCCAGCAGTGGAGCAGGCTACAATGAGCAGTTCTTC

D gene: -
clone size: once
J gene: TRBJ2-7
V gene: TRBV20-1
CDR3 protein: CSARGSGTEQYF
CDR3 DNA: TGCAGTGCTAGGGGTTCAGGGACCGAGCAGTACTTC

D gene: TRBD1
clone size: -
J gene: TRBJ2-2
V gene: TRBV12-3/TRBV12-4
CDR3 protein: CASSSPFPTGAGELFF
CDR3 DNA: TGTGCCAGCAGTTCCCCCTTCCCCACAGGGGCCGGGGAGCTGTTTTTT